The next 32 T cell receptor beta chains were all read from a single sample in a study of PD-L1 blockade in urothelial cancer. Sequencing used immunoSEQ multiplex PCR; TCRdb keeps in-frame clones, though not all of them. The sample holds some 45,000 clones, roughly 90% seen once. Time point described: pretreatment peripheral blood. The sequencing here drew on PBMCs, taken around atezolizumab (anti-PD-L1) treatment. Source of these receptors: a donor aged 40 or older with urothelial cancer.

The genes are TRBV7-9 and TRBJ2-7, with 9 positions matching TRBD2. The CDR3 spans 16 residues. In germline, CDR1 is SEHNR, CDR2 FQNEAQ (reference sequence). V was pared by 7 bases and J by 2 bases, with 12 bases of the junction left unmatched. CDR3 nucleotides: TGTGCCAGCACCACAACAGCGGGAGGATCCCCCTACGAGCAGTACTTC. Translation gives CASTTTAGGSPYEQYF.

This chain joins TRBV6-4 and TRBJ2-4, with 11 bases fitting TRBD2. Germline CDR1 MRHNA, CDR2 SNTAGT. J gave up 6 bases and V 7 bases, and 14 bases lay outside the gene matches. The CDR3 loop spans 17 amino acids. CDR3 sequence (DNA): TGTGCCAGCAAAGGCTACCTAGCGGGAGGTACCGGAAACATTCAGTACTTC. This codes for CASKGYLAGGTGNIQYF.

This chain joins TRBV5-1 and TRBJ1-1, with D unclear. The CDR3 length is 14 residues. Germline assignment: CDR1 SGHRS and CDR2 YFSETQ. V was cut by 2 bases and J by 2 bases, with 10 bases left in between. CDR3 coding DNA: TGCGCCAGCAGCTTTGTAACGGGAAACACTGAAGCTTTCTTT. Protein sequence: CASSFVTGNTEAFF.

V is TRBV18 and J is TRBJ2-3, with 8 bases matching TRBD1. V lost 0 bases to trimming and J lost 6 bases; unmatched junction nucleotides: 8. Per the germline V gene, CDR1 is KGHSH and CDR2 is LQKENI. This CDR3 spans 16 amino acids. The CDR3 protein is CASSPPAQGAGDTQYF. For the CDR3, the DNA is TGTGCCAGCTCACCACCCGCGCAGGGGGCGGGTGATACGCAGTATTTT.

CDR3 loop: CASARGGVTEAFF. CDR3 nucleotide sequence: TGCGCCAGCGCCCGGGGGGGTGTCACTGAAGCTTTCTTT. The rearrangement joins TRBV4-1 to TRBJ1-1; a weak D match, TRBD1 (5 bases). The CDR3 length is 13 residues. Germline V lookup: CDR1 MGHRA, CDR2 YSYEKL. V was shortened by 8 bases and J by 4 bases, with 14 bases between the two germline ends.

In this sample, this clone turned up once. The chain combines TRBV9 with TRBJ1-3, with 7 bases aligning to TRBD1. This CDR3 is built from 14 residues. V gave up 4 bases and J gave up 2 bases; unmatched junction bases: 3. Germline loops: CDR1 SGDLS, CDR2 YYNGEE. The CDR3 DNA is TGTGCCAGCAGCACGGGACAGCCTGGAAACACCATATATTTT. Its protein product is CASSTGQPGNTIYF.

The CDR3 sequence is CASSLENRGGYTF. CDR3 nucleotides: TGTGCCAGCAGCTTGGAGAATCGGGGTGGCTACACCTTC. This chain uses TRBV5-6 with TRBJ1-2; D gene ambiguous. Germline-derived CDR1 and CDR2 are SGHDT and YYEEEE. V dropped 0 bases and J dropped 7 bases, with 10 bases sitting between them. This CDR3 contains 13 residues. Using reference TRBV5-6 and TRBJ1-2 for the parts outside the CDR3, the full variable domain is DAGVTQSPTHLIKTRGQQVTLRCSPKSGHDTVSWYQQALGQGPQFIFQYYEEEERQRGNFPDRFSGHQFPNYSSELNVNALLLGDSALYLCASSLENRGGYTFGSGTRLTVV.

The chain couples TRBV5-1 to TRBJ2-7; a possible D gene is TRBD1 (5 bases). The V end was cut by 4 bases, the J end by 6 bases, with 14 bases between. The CDR3 has 13 residues. The germline V gene encodes CDR1 SGHRS and CDR2 YFSETQ. DNA for the CDR3: TGCGCCAGCAGCCCCACAAGGGGTGGCGAGCAGTACTTC. Protein product: CASSPTRGGEQYF.

This chain uses TRBV7-9 with TRBJ2-3, with TRBD2 matching over 8 bases. The CDR3 length is 15 residues. Germline V gives CDR1 SEHNR, CDR2 FQNEAQ (reference sequence). The ends lost 5 bases at V and 1 base at J; junction bases unmatched: 5. The CDR3 region is CASSPAGGGTDTQYF. Here the CDR3 DNA reads TGTGCCAGCAGCCCAGCCGGGGGGGGCACAGATACGCAGTATTTT.

This chain joins TRBV10-3 and TRBJ2-7, with 7 bases aligning to TRBD1. CDR1 ENHRY and CDR2 SYGVKD come from the germline V gene. V shed 6 bases, J shed 0 bases, and the junction held 2 bases outside the gene matches. This CDR3 comprises 13 residues. The CDR3 reads CAIRGTDSYEQYF. The CDR3, as DNA: TGTGCCATCAGGGGGACAGACTCCTACGAGCAGTACTTC.

This clone appeared a single time. The chain employs TRBV5-4 and TRBJ2-1; the match to TRBD1 covers 7 bases. This CDR3 has 15 residues. From germline, CDR1 is SGHNT and CDR2 YYREEE (reference sequence). After removal of 4 bases from V and 1 base from J, the junction contained 5 bases not matched to a gene. The CDR3 DNA is TGTGCCAGCAGCGCTCGACAGGGTTCCTACAATGAGCAGTTCTTC. Protein: CASSARQGSYNEQFF.

J is TRBJ2-1 and V is TRBV7-3; 10 bases are shared with TRBD2. The CDR3 runs to 14 residues. Germline loops: CDR1 SGHTA, CDR2 FQGTGA. V shed 2 bases and J 15 bases; nucleotides not matched to a gene: 10. In DNA, the CDR3 is TGTGCCAGCAGCTTAGGTCTAGCGGGGGCCCTTGGGTTCTTC. The encoded protein is CASSLGLAGALGFF.

The chain joins TRBV11-3 to TRBJ2-1, with D tentatively TRBD2 (6 bases). The CDR3 has 15 amino acids. The germline V gene encodes CDR1 SGHNT and CDR2 YENEEA. Trimming left V 0 bases short and J 8 bases short, with 14 bases between. The CDR3, as DNA: TGTGCCAGCAGCTTAGAGTCTAGCGTCATTTATGAGCAGTTCTTC. This gives the protein CASSLESSVIYEQFF.

The chain has TRBV7-2 and TRBJ2-1, with D perhaps TRBD1 (6 bases). The V end lost 0 bases, the J end lost 7 bases, and 16 bases lay between the germline ends. Germline values: CDR1 SGHTA, CDR2 FQGNSA. The CDR3 has 16 amino acids. The CDR3 loop reads CASSLARGPDRNEQFF. The DNA of the CDR3 is TGTGCCAGCAGCTTAGCGCGCGGACCCGACAGGAATGAGCAGTTCTTC.

As DNA, the CDR3 is TGTGCCAGCTCACCACCTTCAGTCCCTGGAAACACCATATATTTT. It yields the protein CASSPPSVPGNTIYF. The chain uses TRBV18 and TRBJ1-3; unclear D gene. Per germline, CDR1 KGHSH and CDR2 LQKENI. CDR3 length equals 15 residues. Trimming pared 0 bases from V and 2 bases from J, leaving 8 bases between.

The CDR3 here is CASSFFTNTGELFF. CDR3 nucleotide sequence: TGTGCCAGCAGCTTTTTCACGAACACCGGGGAGCTGTTTTTT. The rearrangement joins TRBV7-9 to TRBJ2-2; unclear D gene. The V end lost 3 bases, the J end lost 0 bases, and 5 bases lay between the germline ends. Germline lookup yields CDR1 SEHNR and CDR2 FQNEAQ (reference sequence). The CDR3 contains 14 residues.

This clone has just one count. The chain couples TRBV14 to TRBJ2-7; TRBD2 matches 8 bases. The V and J ends lost 3 bases and 9 bases, in that order; junction bases with no gene match: 13. The CDR3 runs to 15 residues. The germline V gene encodes CDR1 SGHDN and CDR2 FVKESK. The CDR3, as DNA: TGTGCCAGCAGCCAGTCAGCGGGAGTGGCAGAGGGGCAGTACTTC. Its protein product is CASSQSAGVAEGQYF.

This chain links TRBV4-1 with TRBJ2-3; 7 nucleotides match TRBD2. Germline loops: CDR1 MGHRA, CDR2 YSYEKL. J lost 0 bases, V lost 3 bases, and 9 bases had no gene match. The CDR3 runs 17 residues. This chain's CDR3 is CASSQAPASGSTDTQYF. The DNA of the CDR3 is TGCGCCAGCAGCCAGGCCCCGGCTAGCGGTAGCACAGATACGCAGTATTTT.

J is TRBJ2-1 and V is TRBV9; D is possibly TRBD2 (6 bases). The CDR3 totals 15 residues. Germline values: CDR1 SGDLS, CDR2 YYNGEE. V gave up 3 bases and J gave up 4 bases, with 14 bases separating them. The CDR3 region is CASSALGDSYNEQFF. For the CDR3, the DNA is TGTGCCAGCAGCGCGCTGGGGGACTCGTACAATGAGCAGTTCTTC.

The genes are TRBV5-1 and TRBJ2-7; D is possibly TRBD1 (6 bases). Germline CDR1 and CDR2: SGHRS and YFSETQ. This CDR3 spans 14 amino acids. V was cut by 0 bases and J by 2 bases, with 9 bases left in between. The CDR3 coding sequence is TGCGCCAGCAGCTTGGGGGACACCACCTACGAGCAGTACTTC. Residues: CASSLGDTTYEQYF.

This chain connects TRBV7-8 to TRBJ2-2; 10 bases line up with TRBD2. After removal of 4 bases from V and 0 bases from J, the junction contained 5 bases not matched to a gene. This CDR3 region has 17 residues. The germline CDR1 and CDR2 sequences are SGHVS and FQNEAQ. The CDR3 spells CASSYRTSGANTGELFF. For the CDR3, the DNA is TGTGCCAGCAGCTACCGGACTAGCGGAGCGAACACCGGGGAGCTGTTTTTT. The complete variable domain, with remaining parts taken from reference TRBV7-8 and TRBJ2-2, reads GAGVSQSPRYKVAKRGQDVALRCDPISGHVSLFWYQQALGQGPEFLTYFQNEAQLDKSGLPSDRFFAERPEGSVSTLKIQRTQQEDSAVYLCASSYRTSGANTGELFFGEGSRLTVL.

This chain joins TRBV7-3 and TRBJ2-2; 8 bases align to TRBD2. V was pared by 5 bases and J by 8 bases, with 13 bases of the junction left unmatched. The CDR3 loop spans 16 amino acids. The germline gives CDR1 SGHTA, CDR2 FQGTGA. In DNA form, the CDR3 reads TGTGCCAGCAGCCCCGCGGGGGGAGGGCCGAGAGGGGAGCTGTTTTTT. Translated, it gives CASSPAGGGPRGELFF.

V is TRBV6-6 and J is TRBJ1-5; D not resolved. The CDR3 loop spans 15 amino acids. In germline, CDR1 is MNHNY, CDR2 SVGAGI (reference sequence). The germline V and J ends were trimmed by 6 bases and 1 base, with 13 bases remaining between them. DNA for the CDR3: TGTGCCAGCAGCCCCGGAGGAGGGAGCAATCAGCCCCAGCATTTT. Translating it yields CASSPGGGSNQPQHF.

This clone has a handful of counts. The V gene is TRBV6-6, the J gene TRBJ1-1; D might be TRBD1 (6 bases). The V and J ends lost 8 bases and 1 base respectively, with 17 bases between them. This CDR3 contains 15 residues. The V gene's germline CDR1 is MNHNY and CDR2 SVGAGI (reference sequence). CDR3 region: CASLLRAGENTEAFF. In nucleotides, the CDR3 is TGTGCCAGCCTCTTACGGGCAGGGGAGAACACTGAAGCTTTCTTT.

The CDR3 nucleotides are TGTGCCAGCAGCCAAGGGGGCGGGGGCAATCAGCCCCAGCATTTT. It encodes CASSQGGGGNQPQHF. The gene calls are TRBV6-5 and TRBJ1-5; TRBD1 matches 7 bases. CDR1 and CDR2 from the germline V gene are MNHEY and SVGAGI. After removal of 6 bases from V and 2 bases from J, the junction contained 7 bases not matched to a gene. The CDR3 totals 15 residues.

This clone has more than one count but fewer than ten. The J gene is TRBJ2-1, the V gene TRBV19; TRBD2 aligns across 9 bases. This CDR3 comprises 14 residues. Germline CDR1 reads LNHDA; CDR2 reads SQIVND (reference sequence). Germline trimming cut 7 bases from V and 7 bases from J; bases unmatched to any gene: 8. The CDR3 loop is CASTLRLAGNEQFF. The CDR3 DNA follows: TGTGCCAGTACCCTGCGCCTAGCGGGAAATGAGCAGTTCTTC.

The chain uses TRBV20-1 and TRBJ1-2; D is ambiguous. Germline CDR1 reads DFQATT; CDR2 reads SNEGSKA (reference sequence). Trimming took off 1 base at V and 8 bases at J, with 8 bases between the two ends. CDR3 length: 11 residues. The chain's CDR3 is CSARVVRGYTF. The CDR3 DNA follows: TGCAGTGCTAGAGTGGTGAGAGGCTACACCTTC.

The chain combines TRBV7-9 with TRBJ1-4; tentatively, D is TRBD1 (6 bases). The CDR3 runs to 16 residues. Germline-derived CDR1 and CDR2 are SEHNR and FQNEAQ (reference sequence). V was cut by 1 base and J by 5 bases, with 14 bases left in between. The chain's CDR3 is CASSLGGGGRNEKLFF. The CDR3 DNA reads TGTGCCAGCAGCTTAGGGGGTGGGGGCAGAAATGAAAAACTGTTTTTT.

This clone was counted once. The rearrangement joins TRBV11-2 to TRBJ2-7; 9 bases map to TRBD2. Per the germline V gene, CDR1 is SGHAT and CDR2 is FQNNGV. Trimming cost V 8 bases and J 5 bases; bases outside gene matches: 10. This CDR3 is built from 14 residues. The DNA of the CDR3 is TGTGCCAGCGGACAGACTAGCGGTAAGGACGAGCAGTACTTC. Translated: CASGQTSGKDEQYF.

This sequence joins TRBV5-4 and TRBJ1-4; D perhaps matches TRBD1 (5 bases). CDR3 size: 16 residues. Germline loops: CDR1 SGHNT, CDR2 YYREEE (reference sequence). The V gene lost 0 bases and the J gene lost 5 bases, with 14 bases spanning the gap. Written as DNA, the CDR3 is TGTGCCAGCAGCTTGGCCGGAGGGAGGGGAAATGAAAAACTGTTTTTT. This codes for CASSLAGGRGNEKLFF.

This chain connects TRBV30 to TRBJ2-2, with D possibly TRBD2 on 6 matching bases. This CDR3 is built from 15 residues. Trimming took 2 bases from V and 0 from J, leaving 10 bases between them. The V gene's germline CDR1 is GTSNPN and CDR2 SVGIG (reference sequence). CDR3 protein: CAWSLGGANTGELFF. In DNA form, the CDR3 reads TGTGCCTGGAGTCTGGGGGGAGCGAACACCGGGGAGCTGTTTTTT.

The rearrangement links TRBV11-3 to TRBJ2-2, with 8 bases matching TRBD2. V trimming: 3 bases; J trimming: 6 bases; junction bases outside the gene matches: 6. CDR1 is SGHNT, CDR2 YENEEA, per germline. The CDR3 spans 15 residues. CDR3 amino acids: CASSFDGRASGELFF. CDR3 nucleotides: TGTGCCAGCAGCTTCGACGGGAGGGCCTCCGGGGAGCTGTTTTTT.